The text below deals with one TCR beta chain. As yet, its antigen is unknown. In each case, RNA was isolated and then reverse transcribed into cDNA as the sequencing template. Only in-frame clones appear in the TCRdb table, and some are missing; sequencing was by immunoSEQ multiplex PCR. The table shows 95,000 to 120,000 clones, with roughly 64% occurring only once. Germline lookup yields CDR1 GTSNPN and CDR2 SVGIG (reference sequence). Trimming left V 4 bases short and J 1 base short, with 11 bases between. This CDR3 is 13 amino acids long. The sample comes from a study of CD8+ T cells in alopecia areata. Study results and caveats: There were also resident alphabeta T cells of normal skin sequenced in scalp samples. Lesional scalp, notably in alopecia totalis/universalis, had clonality above that of normal scalp. Researchers reported that TCR sharing among patients proved less clear than in mice, possibly HLA-linked.

From PBMCs, CD4+ and CD8+ T cells were sorted. The sequenced material came from CD8+ T cells sorted from blood. The V call is TRBV30, the J call TRBJ2-7; TRBD1 is a possible D gene (7 bases). This TCR was sampled from a human donor in good health. CDR3: CAWTRDSSYEQYF. The CDR3 region has the DNA TGTGCCTGGACGCGGGACAGTTCCTACGAGCAGTACTTC. The full variable domain, completed using reference TRBV30 and TRBJ2-7, is SQTIHQWPATLVQPVGSPLSLECTVEGTSNPNLYWYRQAAGRGLQLLFYSVGIGQISSEVPQNLSASRPQDRQFILSSKKLLLSDSGFYLCAWTRDSSYEQYFGPGTRLTVT.